Below, 23 T cell receptor beta chains from the same sample are listed, as sequenced in a study of CD8+ T cells in alopecia areata (dated by TCRdb to the late 2010s). Read against the paper, the sample's treatment or condition label means: oral pan-JAK inhibitor, 5-10 mg twice daily. Receptor amplification or capture employed the immunoSEQ multiplex PCR assay. RNA was extracted from all samples and reverse transcribed into cDNA as template for TCR sequencing. Imported from immuneACCESS, the table was reduced by TCRdb to in-frame sequences with V and J called. These copies leave out some clones; in studies compared against another copy, an unresolved V gene accounts for under half, and the cause of the remainder is not known. The sample includes just under 65,000 clones, with roughly 50% observed a single time. Roughly 20% of the sample lies in the top ten. The specimen comprised CD8+ T cells sorted from blood, sampled at approximately week 39, from a patient treated with tofacitinib. These receptors all stem from a human donor with alopecia areata.

This clone was counted a few times. The chain joins TRBV29-1 to TRBJ1-5; TRBD1 aligns across 7 bases. Trimming cost V 6 bases and J 8 bases; bases outside gene matches: 10. The CDR3 is made up of 13 amino acids. CDR1 SQVTM and CDR2 ANQGSEA come from the germline V gene. The chain's CDR3 is CSVGDRGREPQHF. The CDR3 DNA follows: TGCAGCGTCGGAGATAGGGGGCGTGAGCCCCAGCATTTT.

Only a few counts were recorded for this clone. This rearrangement joins TRBV9 to TRBJ2-7; D gene unclear. CDR1 SGDLS and CDR2 YYNGEE come from the germline V gene. The CDR3 has 18 residues. The V end was cut by 0 bases, the J end by 3 bases, with 22 bases between. The CDR3 bases are TGTGCCAGCAGCGTAGGGACGTCTACCACCGTAAGTAGCTACGAGCAGTACTTC. It codes for CASSVGTSTTVSSYEQYF.

The CDR3 DNA is TGCAGCGTTGGACTAGTAGGCGACGAGCAGTACTTC. Translated: CSVGLVGDEQYF. The rearrangement links TRBV29-1 to TRBJ2-7, with D possibly TRBD2 on 6 matching bases. Germline values: CDR1 SQVTM, CDR2 ANQGSEA. CDR3 length: 12 residues. V lost 4 bases and J lost 5, with 12 bases in between.

In its sample, this clone ranks as medium-sized. The chain recombines TRBV4-1 with TRBJ2-1; D is tentatively TRBD1 or TRBD2 (7 bases each). Trimming took 3 bases from V and 8 from J, leaving 14 bases between them. The V gene's germline CDR1 is MGHRA and CDR2 YSYEKL. There are 14 residues in the CDR3. CDR3 amino acids: CASSHSAGGDEQFF. The CDR3 DNA sequence: TGCGCCAGCAGCCATAGTGCAGGGGGGGATGAGCAGTTCTTC.

The chain employs TRBV7-8 and TRBJ2-3, with 8 bases identical to TRBD2. The CDR3 length is 16 residues. Germline-derived CDR1 and CDR2 are SGHVS and FQNEAQ. V was pared by 5 bases and J by 4 bases, with 11 bases of the junction left unmatched. This chain's CDR3 is CASSTPVGREADTQYF. Written as DNA, the CDR3 is TGTGCCAGCAGCACTCCGGTGGGGCGGGAGGCAGATACGCAGTATTTT.

This clone occurred a few times. The genes are TRBV13 and TRBJ2-7, with D possibly TRBD1 on 6 matching bases. Germline lookup yields CDR1 PRHDT and CDR2 FYEKMQ (reference sequence). The CDR3 runs 14 residues. V shed 5 bases and J shed 1 base, with 12 bases lying between them. Here the CDR3 DNA reads TGTGCCAGCAGCGCCGACAGGCCGTCCTACGAGCAGTACTTC. Translation: CASSADRPSYEQYF. Combining the CDR3 with reference TRBV13 and TRBJ2-7 gives the whole variable domain AAGVIQSPRHLIKEKRETATLKCYPIPRHDTVYWYQQGPGQDPQFLISFYEKMQSDKGSIPDRFSAQQFSDYHSELNMSSLELGDSALYFCASSADRPSYEQYFGPGTRLTVT.

This chain links TRBV29-1 with TRBJ2-5, with 11 bases aligning to TRBD2. The CDR3 consists of 15 residues. Per the germline V gene, CDR1 is SQVTM and CDR2 is ANQGSEA. The V segment lost 7 bases and the J segment 5 bases; nucleotides outside the gene matches: 12. DNA of the CDR3: TGCAGCGCCGATGGACTAGCGGGCGCCAGGGAGACCCAGTACTTC. Translation gives CSADGLAGARETQYF.

CDR3 region: CSVEDRGPYNEQFF. The CDR3 DNA is TGCAGCGTTGAAGACAGGGGGCCTTACAATGAGCAGTTCTTC. V and J are TRBV29-1 and TRBJ2-1, with TRBD1 matching 8 bases. The CDR3 sequence is 14 residues long. Per the germline V gene, CDR1 is SQVTM and CDR2 is ANQGSEA. J was trimmed by 4 bases and V by 0 bases; bases with no gene match: 2.

The gene calls are TRBV27 and TRBJ2-7, with TRBD2 matching over 8 bases. After removal of 6 bases from V and 6 bases from J, the junction contained 13 bases not matched to a gene. Germline values: CDR1 MNHEY, CDR2 SMNVEV (reference sequence). The CDR3 extends over 15 amino acids. CDR3 amino acids: CASSPPGLAFGEQYF. The CDR3 region has the DNA TGTGCCAGCAGCCCCCCAGGACTAGCTTTCGGCGAGCAGTACTTC.

The chain has TRBV29-1 and TRBJ1-2; 7 bases align to TRBD1. Germline V CDR1 and CDR2: SQVTM, ANQGSEA. The CDR3 length is 14 residues. V dropped 5 bases and J dropped 3; count of bases not matched to a gene: 9. CDR3 in amino acids: CSVQVRDSYYGYTF. The CDR3 DNA reads as TGCAGCGTTCAGGTCCGGGACAGCTACTATGGCTACACCTTC. The variable domain in full, completed from reference TRBV29-1 and TRBJ1-2, reads SAVISQKPSRDICQRGTSLTIQCQVDSQVTMMFWYRQQPGQSLTLIATANQGSEATYESGFVIDKFPISRPNLTFSTLTVSNMSPEDSSIYLCSVQVRDSYYGYTFGSGTRLTVV.

About this clone: A read error may produce the germline difference seen at one junction end. V gene TRBV11-2 combines with J gene TRBJ2-5; 7 bases line up with TRBD1. CDR3 length: 12 residues. The germline CDR1 and CDR2 sequences are SGHAT and FQNNGV. CDR3 region: CASSSVSGTDHF. The DNA for the CDR3 is TGTGCCAGCAGCTCCGTTTCCGGGACAGATCACTTC.

DNA for the CDR3: TGTGCCAGACACCCTCTTAGGGTGAGGGAGCTGTTTTTT. This encodes CARHPLRVRELFF. The rearrangement links TRBV28 to TRBJ2-2; D uncertain. The germline gives CDR1 MDHEN, CDR2 SYDVKM. The V and J ends lost 9 bases and 9 bases respectively, with 17 bases between them. The CDR3 consists of 13 residues.

The CDR3 sequence: CASSTTGAQETQYF. CDR3 DNA sequence: TGTGCCAGCAGCACCACCGGGGCCCAAGAGACCCAGTACTTC. The chain joins TRBV7-9 to TRBJ2-5; TRBD1 or TRBD2 may be the D gene (5 bases each). CDR3 length: 14 amino acids. In germline, CDR1 is SEHNR, CDR2 FQNEAQ (reference sequence). V was clipped by 5 bases and J by 1 base, with 11 bases between them.

This clone was found a few times. The V call is TRBV29-1, the J call TRBJ2-2, with TRBD1 as a possible D gene (5 bases). This CDR3 contains 13 residues. Germline CDR1 reads SQVTM; CDR2 reads ANQGSEA. V lost 6 bases to trimming and J lost 3 bases, with 11 bases between them. The CDR3 protein is CSVQDRYTGELFF. The CDR3 DNA is TGCAGCGTCCAAGACAGATACACCGGGGAGCTGTTTTTT.

The table lists this clone with a few counts. The V gene is TRBV6-4, the J gene TRBJ2-2; the D gene is possibly TRBD2 (5 bases). Germline V gives CDR1 MRHNA, CDR2 SNTAGT. V lost 0 bases and J 3 bases, leaving 5 bases between the germline ends. CDR3 length: 14 amino acids. The CDR3: CASSDSADTGELFF. CDR3 DNA: TGTGCCAGCAGTGACTCAGCGGACACCGGGGAGCTGTTTTTT.

The V gene is TRBV30, the J gene TRBJ1-5; no clear D gene. The CDR3 extends over 14 amino acids. From germline, CDR1 is GTSNPN and CDR2 SVGIG (reference sequence). The V and J ends lost 0 bases and 2 bases respectively, with 8 bases between them. CDR3 in DNA: TGTGCCTGGAGTGTTTGGGGAGGCAATCAGCCCCAGCATTTT. Its protein is CAWSVWGGNQPQHF.

The V gene is TRBV29-1, the J gene TRBJ2-1; TRBD2 might be the D (6 bases). This CDR3 is 15 amino acids long. Trimming took 4 bases from V and 3 from J, leaving 16 bases between them. Germline V gives CDR1 SQVTM, CDR2 ANQGSEA. The CDR3 sequence: CSVGGWDSNYNEQFF. CDR3 DNA: TGCAGCGTTGGGGGGTGGGACTCCAACTACAATGAGCAGTTCTTC.

In its sample, this clone was seen a few times. The chain links TRBV29-1 to TRBJ2-2; 9 bases fit TRBD2. Trimming at V came to 4 bases and at J to 1 base, leaving 1 base not matched to a gene. The CDR3 totals 14 residues. Germline CDR1 is SQVTM and CDR2 is ANQGSEA. In nucleotides, the CDR3 is TGCAGCGTTGTTAGCGGGGGGAACACCGGGGAGCTGTTTTTT. This encodes CSVVSGGNTGELFF.

The chain recombines TRBV9 with TRBJ2-7, with 9 bases that match TRBD1. The V segment lost 0 bases and the J segment 6 bases; nucleotides outside the gene matches: 7. The CDR3 has 15 amino acids. Germline lookup yields CDR1 SGDLS and CDR2 YYNGEE. CDR3 nucleotide sequence: TGTGCCAGCAGCGTAGGTTCGGACAGGGGCCCCGAGCAGTACTTC. Translation: CASSVGSDRGPEQYF. The entire variable domain, with the rest obtained from reference TRBV9 and TRBJ2-7, is as follows: DSGVTQTPKHLITATGQRVTLRCSPRSGDLSVYWYQQSLDQGLQFLIQYYNGEERAKGNILERFSAQQFPDLHSELNLSSLELGDSALYFCASSVGSDRGPEQYFGPGTRLTVT.

The chain links TRBV5-1 to TRBJ2-5; 10 bases match TRBD1. The end of the DNA aligns better with TRBJ2-7, so the J call may be wrong. The CDR3 spans 13 residues. The germline V gene encodes CDR1 SGHRS and CDR2 YFSETQ. For the CDR3, the DNA is TGCGCCAGCAAGACAGGGGGCGCGACCGAGCAGTACTTC. Protein sequence: CASKTGGATEQYF.

The chain couples TRBV27 to TRBJ2-5, with 7 bases matching TRBD1. CDR1 and CDR2 (germline): MNHEY, SMNVEV (reference sequence). The CDR3 is 14 amino acids. Losses at the gene ends were 4 bases for V and 4 bases for J; bases not matched to a gene: 6. CDR3 bases: TGTGCCAGCAGTTCCAGGGGGATGGGAGAGACCCAGTACTTC. It codes for CASSSRGMGETQYF.

This clone came up a few times. The chain employs TRBV4-1 and TRBJ2-7; tentative D call: TRBD1 (6 bases). The CDR3 contains 16 residues. V was pared by 1 base and J by 2 bases, with 15 bases between. The germline CDR1 and CDR2 sequences are MGHRA and YSYEKL. The CDR3 DNA follows: TGCGCCAGCAGCCAAGGCTGGGACACGCCGACCTACGAGCAGTACTTC. It specifies CASSQGWDTPTYEQYF.

The rearrangement uses TRBV7-9 and TRBJ2-2, with 7 bases matching TRBD2. The CDR3 runs 15 residues. The J segment lost 3 bases and the V segment lost 6 bases, leaving 7 bases of the junction unmatched. CDR1 and CDR2 from the germline V gene are SEHNR and FQNEAQ (reference sequence). The DNA for the CDR3 is TGTGCCAGCAGTCCGGGACTAACAGACACCGGGGAGCTGTTTTTT. Its translation is CASSPGLTDTGELFF. Complete variable domain (other parts from reference TRBV7-9 and TRBJ2-2): DTGVSQNPRHKITKRGQNVTFRCDPISEHNRLYWYRQTLGQGPEFLTYFQNEAQLEKSRLLSDRFSAERPKGSFSTLEIQRTEQGDSAMYLCASSPGLTDTGELFFGEGSRLTVL.